This T cell receptor (beta chain) comes out of a study of T cell repertoires in cytomegalovirus infection. Study details: Evidence of both CMV infection and a matching HLA type came from public TCR beta signatures. Study results and caveats: Across the ex vivo response, the dominant clonotypes were HLA-C-restricted CMV-specific TCR beta clonotypes.

V lost 5 bases to trimming and J lost 0 bases, with 6 bases between them. Germline CDR1 reads SGHTA; CDR2 reads FQGNSA. CDR3 length: 13 residues. In TCRdb, the reads were re-called with MiXCR into one record per CDR3 protein. Here the sample spans some 280,000 distinct CDR3 sequences, roughly 13% being singletons. This clonotype was recorded many times. Its specificity is not known. The chain joins TRBV7-2 to TRBJ2-3, with unresolved D. The clonotype originates from a human donor in good health (CMV status not recorded). Some clones in this sample may be carry-over from other donors' samples. Sequenced: PBMCs. CDR3 nucleotide sequence: TGTGCCAGCAGCGGTTATAGCACAGATACGCAGTATTTT. Protein: CASSGYSTDTQYF.